The text below deals with one T cell receptor beta chain. The antigen is not known. CDR1 and CDR2 from the germline V gene are LNHNV and YYDKDF (reference sequence). This CDR3 has 13 residues. V lost 5 bases and J 4 bases, leaving 11 bases between the germline ends. The data were produced by immunoSEQ multiplex PCR, yet TCRdb's version contains in-frame clones alone and is incomplete. This sample has about 79,000 clones, with 90% found just once. These data come from a study of OX40 agonist ivuxolimab in advanced cancers. Study context: Patients received intravenous ivuxolimab every 2 weeks at 0.01 to 10 mg/kg.

Findings of the study overall: CD8+ T cells were the subset that, on average, had more expanded clones than CD4+.

This material consisted of CD4+ or CD8+ T cells sorted from blood, taken in a trial of the OX40 agonist ivuxolimab. This chain connects TRBV15 to TRBJ1-1; D gene uncertain. The receptor comes from an adult with an advanced solid tumor such as melanoma, head and neck, liver or kidney cancer. In nucleotides, the CDR3 is TGTGCCACCAGCCCCATGCATGGCACTGAAGCTTTCTTT. It specifies CATSPMHGTEAFF. Full variable domain (remainder filled in from reference TRBV15 and TRBJ1-1): DAMVIQNPRYQVTQFGKPVTLSCSQTLNHNVMYWYQQKSSQAPKLLFHYYDKDFNNEADTPDNFQSRRPNTSFCFLDIRSPGLGDTAMYLCATSPMHGTEAFFGQGTRLTVV.